What follows are 30 T cell receptor beta chains derived from one specimen sequenced in a study of a mutant IDH1 vaccine in newly diagnosed glioma. Generated by immunoSEQ multiplex PCR, the TCRdb table keeps only in-frame clones and is missing some. The data show about 98,000 clones, roughly 90% seen once. Time point described: baseline, week 1 (first vaccination visit). The treatment was: pre-vaccination baseline after standard-of-care therapy. The specimen comprised PBMCs, sampled from a glioma patient treated with radiotherapy, temozolomide or both. The receptor source for this set is a woman aged 45-65 years with glioma.

This sequence joins TRBV28 and TRBJ2-1, with D perhaps matching TRBD2 (6 bases). The CDR3 is made up of 13 amino acids. CDR1 is MDHEN and CDR2 is SYDVKM in the germline V gene. Deletions cut 10 bases from V and 5 bases from J, with 15 bases between. The CDR3 protein is CATRLAGHNEQFF. The CDR3 coding sequence is TGTGCCACCCGGTTGGCGGGGCACAATGAGCAGTTCTTC.

Written as DNA, the CDR3 is TGTGCCAGCAGTTTGGGACAGCTACTAACCTTCGGCTACACCTTC. Protein sequence: CASSLGQLLTFGYTF. The chain couples TRBV28 to TRBJ1-2; TRBD1 aligns across 7 bases. From germline, CDR1 is MDHEN and CDR2 SYDVKM. The CDR3 totals 15 residues. V was pared by 3 bases and J by 8 bases, with 12 bases of the junction left unmatched.

The chain links TRBV5-4 to TRBJ2-7; 10 positions match TRBD2. There are 15 residues in the CDR3. Germline V gives CDR1 SGHNT, CDR2 YYREEE (reference sequence). Trimming at V came to 3 bases and at J to 4 bases, leaving 7 bases not matched to a gene. CDR3 nucleotide sequence: TGTGCCAGCAGCTCGGCTAGCGGGAGTTGGTACGAGCAGTACTTC. It specifies CASSSASGSWYEQYF.

The genes are TRBV18 and TRBJ2-7; D may be TRBD1 or TRBD2 (5 bases each). There are 14 residues in the CDR3. Per germline, CDR1 KGHSH and CDR2 LQKENI. V lost 5 bases, J lost 2 bases, and 13 bases lay in between. CDR3 in amino acids: CASSSTGTPYEQYF. The DNA of the CDR3 is TGTGCCAGCTCATCGACCGGGACCCCCTACGAGCAGTACTTC.

The chain recombines TRBV10-3 with TRBJ2-6; 10 bases line up with TRBD1. CDR3 length: 15 amino acids. The trim removed 8 bases at V and 0 bases at J, leaving 1 base unmatched. The germline V gene has CDR1 ENHRY and CDR2 SYGVKD. CDR3 DNA sequence: TGTGCCATCGGACAGGGGGACTCTGGGGCCAACGTCCTGACTTTC. Amino acid sequence: CAIGQGDSGANVLTF.

The rearrangement uses TRBV7-8 and TRBJ2-7; possible D gene TRBD1, 5 bases. Trimming removed 5 bases at V and 4 bases at J, with 21 bases between. Germline CDR1 is SGHVS and CDR2 is FQNEAQ. This CDR3 comprises 16 residues. The CDR3 DNA sequence: TGTGCCAGCAGCGACCCCCGGACAAGGGAAGTTTACGAGCAGTACTTC. It translates to CASSDPRTREVYEQYF.

This clone occurred once. This chain links TRBV7-8 with TRBJ1-1, with D possibly TRBD1 on 6 matching bases. The CDR3 totals 14 residues. Trimming shortened V by 5 bases and J by 5 bases, and 15 bases separated the two germline ends. CDR1 and CDR2 from the germline V gene are SGHVS and FQNEAQ. Here the CDR3 DNA reads TGTGCCAGCAGCCACCCCCGAACAGGGACTGAAGCTTTCTTT. Protein: CASSHPRTGTEAFF.

Comments on this clone: At one of its ends the junction is not consistent with the germline gene, which may arise from a read error. The V call is TRBV5-8, the J call TRBJ2-7, with 14 bases matching TRBD2. There are 18 residues in the CDR3. Germline CDR1 is SGHTS and CDR2 is YDEGEE. Here the CDR3 DNA reads TGTGCCAGCAGGGATCCTTCCGGGACTAGCGGGGGATTGTACGATCAGTACTTC. Its protein product is CASRDPSGTSGGLYDQYF. The variable domain in full, with the rest retrieved from reference TRBV5-8 and TRBJ2-7, is EAGVTQSPTHLIKTRGQQATLRCSPISGHTSVYWYQQALGLGLQFLLWYDEGEERNRGNFPPRFSGRQFPNYSSELNVNALELEDSALYLCASRDPSGTSGGLYDQYFGPGTRLTVT.

This clone was recorded once. V usage is TRBV27 and J usage is TRBJ2-2, with 15 bases aligning to TRBD2. This CDR3 comprises 20 residues. CDR1 is MNHEY, CDR2 SMNVEV, per germline (reference sequence). V gave up 5 bases and J gave up 4 bases; unmatched junction bases: 14. Here the CDR3 DNA reads TGTGCCAGCAGTACCCGCGGCGGGACTAGCGGGAGGAGAGGCACCGGGGAGCTGTTTTTT. Its translation: CASSTRGGTSGRRGTGELFF.

This chain links TRBV6-1 with TRBJ1-5, with D possibly matching TRBD1 (6 bases). V lost 2 bases to trimming and J lost 7 bases, with 15 bases between them. The V gene's germline CDR1 is MNHNS and CDR2 SASEGT. CDR3 length: 15 residues. The CDR3 here is CASSERWQGRQPQHF. The CDR3 region has the DNA TGTGCCAGCAGTGAACGTTGGCAGGGGAGGCAGCCCCAGCATTTT.

The rearrangement links TRBV9 to TRBJ2-5, with TRBD2 matching 10 bases. This CDR3 region has 13 residues. Per germline, CDR1 SGDLS and CDR2 YYNGEE. V lost 5 bases to trimming and J lost 4 bases; unmatched junction nucleotides: 2. The CDR3 nucleotides read TGTGCCAGCAGGGCTAGCGGGAGAGAGACCCAGTACTTC. Amino acids: CASRASGRETQYF.

The chain combines TRBV18 with TRBJ2-7; D gene uncertain. Germline V gene data show CDR1 as KGHSH and CDR2 as LQKENI. This CDR3 spans 12 amino acids. V lost 6 bases, J lost 5 bases, and 11 bases lay in between. The chain's CDR3 is CASSPSPDEQYF. The CDR3 DNA reads TGTGCCAGCTCCCCCTCACCAGACGAGCAGTACTTC.

The chain employs TRBV28 and TRBJ2-3; 7 bases fit TRBD2. After removal of 6 bases from V and 2 bases from J, the junction contained 8 bases not matched to a gene. The CDR3 length is 15 residues. CDR1 and CDR2 from the germline V gene are MDHEN and SYDVKM. In DNA form, the CDR3 reads TGTGCCAGCAGGGGTGCGGCGGGAGCCACAGATACGCAGTATTTT. This translates into CASRGAAGATDTQYF.

The J gene is TRBJ1-5, the V gene TRBV6-6; D might be TRBD1 (5 bases). V lost 0 bases, J lost 6 bases, and 12 bases lay in between. The CDR3 has 15 residues. The germline CDR1 and CDR2 sequences are MNHNY and SVGAGI (reference sequence). The CDR3 loop is CASSYSEAGTQPQHF. CDR3 bases: TGTGCCAGCAGTTACTCGGAGGCAGGGACTCAGCCCCAGCATTTT.

The CDR3, as DNA: TGTGCCAGCAGTTACAATGAGGGGCAGCCCCAGCATTTT. It encodes CASSYNEGQPQHF. The chain joins TRBV6-5 to TRBJ1-5; D possibly corresponds to TRBD1 (5 bases). This CDR3 spans 13 amino acids. The V gene's germline CDR1 is MNHEY and CDR2 SVGAGI. Trimming took 2 bases from V and 7 from J, leaving 9 bases between them.

V and J are TRBV7-8 and TRBJ1-4; 11 bases agree with TRBD1. Germline trimming cut 6 bases from V and 0 bases from J; bases unmatched to any gene: 0. The germline V gene encodes CDR1 SGHVS and CDR2 FQNEAQ. This CDR3 contains 15 residues. CDR3 amino acids: CASRGQGATNEKLFF. CDR3 DNA: TGTGCCAGCAGGGGACAGGGGGCAACTAATGAAAAACTGTTTTTT.

V usage is TRBV10-3 and J usage is TRBJ2-5, with 7 nucleotides matching TRBD1. The better agreement between TRBJ2-7 and the DNA end casts doubt on the J call. The CDR3 sequence is 15 residues long. Germline CDR1 is ENHRY and CDR2 is SYGVKD. The CDR3 coding sequence is TGTGCCATCAGTGATCCCGGGACAGAAACCTACGAGCAGTACTTC. Residues: CAISDPGTETYEQYF.

This clone was found once. The chain employs TRBV6-5 and TRBJ1-2; D possibly corresponds to TRBD1 (5 bases). Trimming shortened V by 2 bases and J by 8 bases, and 12 bases separated the two germline ends. Germline loops: CDR1 MNHEY, CDR2 SVGAGI. The CDR3 consists of 13 residues. The DNA of the CDR3 is TGTGCCAGCAGTTACGACAGCTTAGGGGGCTACACCTTC. It yields the protein CASSYDSLGGYTF.

This clone was recorded once. The rearrangement joins TRBV7-9 to TRBJ2-3, with 14 bases fitting TRBD2. Germline V gene lookup returns CDR1 SEHNR and CDR2 FQNEAQ (reference sequence). V shed 5 bases, J shed 4 bases, and the junction held 5 bases outside the gene matches. This CDR3 is built from 16 residues. The CDR3 loop is CASSAPGLAGADTQYF. CDR3 in DNA: TGTGCCAGCAGCGCGCCGGGACTAGCGGGAGCAGATACGCAGTATTTT.

Worth noting for this clone: The same CDR3 is also encoded by other DNA sequences in this sample. The chain links TRBV5-1 to TRBJ2-5; D not certain. The V gene's germline CDR1 is SGHRS and CDR2 YFSETQ. Trimming cost V 4 bases and J 2 bases, with 3 bases left between them. CDR3 size: 11 residues. The DNA for the CDR3 is TGCGCCAGCAGCCTACAAGAGACCCAGTACTTC. This encodes CASSLQETQYF.

This clone was found once. The chain combines TRBV27 with TRBJ2-2; TRBD2 agrees at 11 bases. The ends lost 4 bases at V and 6 bases at J; junction bases unmatched: 10. Germline CDR1 reads MNHEY; CDR2 reads SMNVEV (reference sequence). This CDR3 contains 17 residues. CDR3 amino acids: CASSSRLAGKIAGELFF. The DNA of the CDR3 is TGTGCCAGCAGTTCTCGACTAGCGGGAAAGATAGCCGGGGAGCTGTTTTTT.

This clone was counted between two and nine times. The rearrangement joins TRBV10-3 to TRBJ1-5, with 9 bases lining up with TRBD1. J was trimmed by 4 bases and V by 6 bases; bases with no gene match: 1. Germline V gene sequence: CDR1 ENHRY, CDR2 SYGVKD. The CDR3 sequence is 13 residues long. CDR3 sequence (DNA): TGTGCCATCAGAGGACAGGGGAATCAGCCCCAGCATTTT. It codes for CAIRGQGNQPQHF.

This clone appeared a single time. The chain links TRBV5-4 to TRBJ1-2; weak D call: TRBD1 (5 bases). V lost 4 bases to trimming and J lost 7 bases, with 11 bases between them. The CDR3 contains 12 residues. The germline CDR1 and CDR2 sequences are SGHNT and YYREEE (reference sequence). CDR3 sequence: CASSQGAGGYTF. CDR3 sequence (DNA): TGTGCCAGCAGCCAAGGGGCAGGTGGCTACACCTTC.

In DNA, the CDR3 is TGTGCCAGCGCAGGGCCCTTTCTCCAAGAGACCCAGTACTTC. Protein: CASAGPFLQETQYF. The rearrangement links TRBV7-9 to TRBJ2-5; tentatively, D is TRBD1 (5 bases). Trimming cost V 8 bases and J 1 base, with 14 bases left between them. This CDR3 is built from 14 residues. Germline V CDR1 and CDR2: SEHNR, FQNEAQ (reference sequence).

The chain carries TRBV28 and TRBJ2-1, with no clear D. V was shortened by 2 bases and J by 8 bases, with 10 bases between the two germline ends. The CDR3 runs 13 residues. The germline CDR1 and CDR2 sequences are MDHEN and SYDVKM. The CDR3 region has the DNA TGTGCCAGCAGTTTAAGATTTAGGGATGAGCAGTTCTTC. Translation gives CASSLRFRDEQFF. Full variable domain (outside the CDR3, taken from reference TRBV28 and TRBJ2-1): DVKVTQSSRYLVKRTGEKVFLECVQDMDHENMFWYRQDPGLGLRLIYFSYDVKMKEKGDIPEGYSVSREKKERFSLILESASTNQTSMYLCASSLRFRDEQFFGPGTRLTVL.

This chain links TRBV27 with TRBJ1-2, with D perhaps TRBD1 (6 bases). The CDR3 is 15 residues long. CDR1 is MNHEY and CDR2 is SMNVEV in the germline V gene (reference sequence). V was cut by 0 bases and J by 4 bases, with 12 bases left in between. The CDR3 protein is CASSLSDDRIYGYTF. The CDR3 bases are TGTGCCAGCAGTTTATCCGACGACAGGATCTATGGCTACACCTTC.

The gene calls are TRBV19 and TRBJ1-2; possible D gene TRBD1, 6 bases. Germline V gene lookup returns CDR1 LNHDA and CDR2 SQIVND (reference sequence). The CDR3 covers 14 residues. V gave up 3 bases and J gave up 4 bases, with 12 bases separating them. CDR3 nucleotide sequence: TGTGCCAGTAGTATCAACAGGGACCTCTATGGCTACACCTTC. It encodes CASSINRDLYGYTF.

The chain couples TRBV5-1 to TRBJ1-4; no definite D call. The CDR3 extends over 16 amino acids. Germline V lookup: CDR1 SGHRS, CDR2 YFSETQ. V gave up 0 bases and J gave up 2 bases, with 11 bases separating them. CDR3: CASSLVGGRTNEKLFF. CDR3 sequence (DNA): TGCGCCAGCAGCTTGGTGGGAGGGAGGACTAATGAAAAACTGTTTTTT.

This clone was picked up one time. V and J are TRBV6-5 and TRBJ1-2; no clear D gene. The V and J ends lost 0 bases and 4 bases respectively, with 9 bases between them. Germline V gene data show CDR1 as MNHEY and CDR2 as SVGAGI. The CDR3 totals 14 residues. In DNA, the CDR3 is TGTGCCAGCAGTTACTCTCCTCAGCCCTATGGCTACACCTTC. Translation: CASSYSPQPYGYTF.

In its sample, this clone was seen a few times. The V call is TRBV6-5, the J call TRBJ1-4; D call uncertain. There are 15 residues in the CDR3. Trimming shortened V by 0 bases and J by 8 bases, and 13 bases separated the two germline ends. CDR1 MNHEY and CDR2 SVGAGI come from the germline V gene. CDR3 sequence (DNA): TGTGCCAGCAGTTACTCGGGCCCTTGGAGGGAAAAACTGTTTTTT. Its translation is CASSYSGPWREKLFF.